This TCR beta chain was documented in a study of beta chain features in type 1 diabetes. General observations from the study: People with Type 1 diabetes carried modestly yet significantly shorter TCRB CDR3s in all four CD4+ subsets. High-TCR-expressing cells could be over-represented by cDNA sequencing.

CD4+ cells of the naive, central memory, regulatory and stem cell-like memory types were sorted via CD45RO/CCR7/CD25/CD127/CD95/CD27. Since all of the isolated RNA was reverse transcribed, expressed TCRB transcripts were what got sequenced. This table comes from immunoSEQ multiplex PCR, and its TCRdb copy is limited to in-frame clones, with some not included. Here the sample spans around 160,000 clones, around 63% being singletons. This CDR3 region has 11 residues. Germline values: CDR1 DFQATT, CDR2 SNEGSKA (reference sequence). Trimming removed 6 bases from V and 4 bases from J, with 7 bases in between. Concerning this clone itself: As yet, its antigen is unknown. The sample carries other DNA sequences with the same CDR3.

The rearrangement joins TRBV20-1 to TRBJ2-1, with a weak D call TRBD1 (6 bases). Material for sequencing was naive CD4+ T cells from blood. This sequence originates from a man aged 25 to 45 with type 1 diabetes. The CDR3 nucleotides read TGCAGTGCAAGGGGGTACAATGAGCAGTTCTTC. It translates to CSARGYNEQFF.